This record covers a single T cell receptor (beta chain). The entry originates in a study of control samples from healthy donors and cancer patients. Sequencing used immunoSEQ multiplex PCR; TCRdb keeps in-frame clones, though not all of them. Of over 75,000 clones detected, 85% appear once; the ten largest clones hold approximately 20%. The V and J ends lost 5 bases and 11 bases, in that order; junction bases with no gene match: 8. Germline-derived CDR1 and CDR2 are SEHNR and FQNEAQ (reference sequence). The CDR3 sequence is 13 residues long. The rearrangement joins TRBV7-9 to TRBJ1-1; 10 bases map to TRBD1. The sample comprised blood. This receptor was identified in a man aged 30 to 45 in good health. The CDR3, as DNA: TGTGCCAGCAGCCGTGGACAGGGGGGACAGGCTTTCTTT. Its protein is CASSRGQGGQAFF.